Each of the 7 T cell receptor beta chains below was sequenced from the same sample in a study of control samples from healthy donors and cancer patients. The table came from immunoSEQ multiplex PCR; TCRdb's copy has only in-frame clones and leaves some out. Here the sample spans some 150,000 clones, about 89% being singletons. Sequencing was carried out using blood. These receptors were taken from a man aged 18 to 29 in good health.

The chain links TRBV7-6 to TRBJ2-3; 12 bases agree with TRBD1. This CDR3 region has 19 residues. J lost 0 bases, V lost 5 bases, and 12 bases had no gene match. The germline V gene encodes CDR1 SGHVS and CDR2 FNYEAQ. CDR3 nucleotides: TGTGCCAGCAGCCCGAAGGGACAGGGGGCCCGGCCAAGCACAGATACGCAGTATTTT. This gives the protein CASSPKGQGARPSTDTQYF.

The chain carries TRBV5-5 and TRBJ2-7, with 10 bases aligning to TRBD1. Trimming took 4 bases from V and 7 from J; bases not matched to a gene: 8. The CDR3 loop spans 14 amino acids. The germline V gene encodes CDR1 SGHKS and CDR2 YYEKEE (reference sequence). CDR3 coding DNA: TGTGCCAGCAGCCCCCGGGACAGGGGAAGGGAGCAGTACTTC. Amino acid sequence: CASSPRDRGREQYF. The full variable domain, its missing parts supplied by reference TRBV5-5 and TRBJ2-7, is DAGVTQSPTHLIKTRGQQVTLRCSPISGHKSVSWYQQVLGQGPQFIFQYYEKEERGRGNFPDRFSARQFPNYSSELNVNALLLGDSALYLCASSPRDRGREQYFGPGTRLTVT.

The chain carries TRBV19 and TRBJ1-5, with D unresolved. Germline CDR1 and CDR2: LNHDA and SQIVND (reference sequence). Trimming removed 8 bases at V and 1 base at J, with 9 bases between. CDR3 size: 13 residues. The CDR3 region has the DNA TGTGCCAGTTCCCCGATGAGCAATCAGCCCCAGCATTTT. As protein: CASSPMSNQPQHF.

The genes are TRBV28 and TRBJ1-4; TRBD1 agrees at 10 bases. The CDR3 loop spans 19 amino acids. In germline, CDR1 is MDHEN, CDR2 SYDVKM. J lost 0 bases, V lost 5 bases, and 12 bases had no gene match. This chain's CDR3 is CASSPPTGGRSATNEKLFF. The CDR3 DNA is TGTGCCAGCAGTCCCCCGACAGGGGGCCGATCGGCAACTAATGAAAAACTGTTTTTT.

J is TRBJ2-1 and V is TRBV11-2; a weak D match, TRBD2 (5 bases). The ends were cut back, 5 bases at V and 0 bases at J, with 17 bases in the middle. The germline V gene encodes CDR1 SGHAT and CDR2 FQNNGV. CDR3 length: 17 amino acids. CDR3 in DNA: TGTGCCAGCAGCCCCGGGCGGGCCCCGGGCTCCTACAATGAGCAGTTCTTC. This sequence encodes CASSPGRAPGSYNEQFF.

The chain carries TRBV25-1 and TRBJ2-5; D gene uncertain. Germline V gene lookup returns CDR1 MGHDK and CDR2 SYGVNS. Trimming stripped 2 bases from V and 5 bases from J, with 12 bases between. This CDR3 region has 14 residues. The CDR3 coding sequence is TGTGCCAGCAGTGAAAAAGGGCACGGGGAGACCCAGTACTTC. Protein: CASSEKGHGETQYF.

The chain recombines TRBV20-1 with TRBJ1-5; D may be TRBD1 (6 bases). The germline gives CDR1 DFQATT, CDR2 SNEGSKA (reference sequence). The germline V and J ends were trimmed by 3 bases and 4 bases, with 13 bases remaining between them. There are 14 residues in the CDR3. CDR3 bases: TGCAGTGCTAGTCGACAGGACGGAAATCAGCCCCAGCATTTT. This codes for CSASRQDGNQPQHF.